Listed below are T cell receptor beta chains from one sample, sequenced in a study of CD8 T cells in Susac syndrome. TCRdb re-derived calls from the immunoSEQ multiplex PCR reads in MiXCR, one entry per CDR3 protein. Of 170,000 or so distinct CDR3 sequences listed, 90% to 95% were seen once; the top ten hold roughly 0.12%. The sample was CD4+ T cells from PBMCs. The receptors were sampled from a human donor with Susac syndrome. Both conserved end residues are part of each CDR3. The order of the fields is J gene, D gene, V gene, CDR3 length, clone size, CDR3 protein, CDR3 DNA. D genes are given only for firm matches. The size entry is marked missing in some rows and otherwise reads once, few, many or a size class.

>TRBJ2-2|.|TRBV20-1|14|.
CSARVRGNTGELFF
TGCAGTGCTAGAGTACGGGGGAACACCGGGGAGCTGTTTTTT
>TRBJ1-1|.|TRBV7-8|13|.
CASSLDPQTEAFF
TGTGCCAGCAGCTTAGATCCCCAGACTGAAGCTTTCTTT
>TRBJ2-7|.|TRBV4-2|18|.
CASSQDHTVGLGSYEQYF
TGTGCCAGCAGCCAAGATCATACCGTCGGGTTAGGCTCCTACGAGCAGTACTTC
>TRBJ1-1|.|TRBV6-1|15|.
CASSEAHQGHTEAFF
TGTGCCAGCAGTGAAGCGCATCAGGGCCACACTGAAGCTTTCTTT
>TRBJ1-2|.|TRBV25-1|13|.
CASSEAGNYGYTF
TGTGCCAGCAGTGAAGCCGGGAACTATGGCTACACCTTC
>TRBJ2-4|.|TRBV5-1|17|.
CASSFGSQSVAKNIQYF
TGCGCCAGCAGCTTCGGGTCCCAGAGTGTAGCCAAAAACATTCAGTACTTC
>TRBJ1-2|.|TRBV20-1|12|.
CSAEHDNYGYTF
TGCAGTGCCGAACACGACAACTATGGCTACACCTTC
>TRBJ2-3|.|TRBV20-1|15|.
CSARDSVAATDTQYF
TGCAGTGCTAGAGATTCGGTGGCAGCAACAGATACGCAGTATTTT
>TRBJ1-5|TRBD1|TRBV7-9|13|.
CASSWTGNQPQHF
TGTGCCAGCAGCTGGACAGGGAATCAGCCCCAGCATTTT
>TRBJ1-1|.|TRBV30|14|.
CAWTAGTTNTEAFF
TGTGCCTGGACCGCCGGGACGACGAACACTGAAGCTTTCTTT
>TRBJ2-7|TRBD1|TRBV20-1|13|.
CSAIGTGGLEQYF
TGCAGTGCTATAGGGACAGGGGGCCTCGAGCAGTACTTC
>TRBJ2-7|.|TRBV14|15|once
CASSRFALAQDEQYF
TGTGCCAGCAGCCGGTTCGCTTTAGCGCAAGACGAGCAGTACTTC
>TRBJ2-1|.|TRBV15|15|.
CATSRELSGNNEQFF
TGTGCCACCAGCAGAGAGTTGTCCGGGAACAATGAGCAGTTCTTC
>TRBJ2-3|.|TRBV15|13|.
CATSRAVTDTQYF
TGTGCCACCAGCAGAGCAGTTACAGATACGCAGTATTTT
>TRBJ2-7|TRBD1|TRBV12-3/TRBV12-4|13|.
CASSLGQSYEQYF
TGTGCCAGCAGTTTGGGACAGTCCTACGAGCAGTACTTC
>TRBJ1-3|.|TRBV7-9|14|.
CASSDTNSGNTIYF
TGTGCCAGCAGCGATACCAACTCTGGAAACACCATATATTTT
>TRBJ1-2|.|TRBV2|16|.
CASSEGMDRGAYGYTF
TGTGCCAGCAGTGAAGGTATGGACAGAGGGGCCTATGGCTACACCTTC
>TRBJ2-5|.|TRBV5-4|16|.
CASSLATTGAKETQYF
TGTGCCAGCAGCTTGGCCACAACAGGAGCCAAGGAGACCCAGTACTTC
>TRBJ1-5|.|TRBV6-2/TRBV6-3|16|.
CASSYSASGNYQPQHF
TGTGCCAGCAGTTACTCGGCGTCAGGGAATTATCAGCCCCAGCATTTT
>TRBJ2-5|.|TRBV3-1|16|.
CASSPMTGTAQETQYF
TGTGCCAGCAGCCCCATGACCGGGACGGCCCAAGAGACCCAGTACTTC
>TRBJ2-5|TRBD1|TRBV7-3|14|.
CASSSQGAKETQYF
TGTGCCAGCAGCTCCCAGGGGGCGAAGGAGACCCAGTACTTC
>TRBJ2-7|.|TRBV11-1|14|once
CASNLSPSSYEQYF
TGTGCCAGCAACCTCTCACCTAGCTCCTACGAGCAGTACTTC
>TRBJ1-1|.|TRBV5-1|16|.
CASSLDGQAMNTEAFF
TGCGCCAGCAGCTTGGATGGGCAGGCTATGAACACTGAAGCTTTCTTT
>TRBJ2-7|TRBD1|TRBV12-3/TRBV12-4|15|.
CASSFSGQGGHEQYF
TGTGCCAGCAGTTTTTCGGGACAGGGAGGACACGAGCAGTACTTC
>TRBJ2-5|.|TRBV7-9|11|.
CASSPLGAQYF
TGTGCCAGCAGCCCTCTGGGGGCCCAGTACTTC
>TRBJ2-5|.|TRBV6-8|11|.
CASRPPETQYF
TGTGCCAGCAGACCTCCCGAGACCCAGTACTTC
>TRBJ2-4|.|TRBV3-1|17|.
CASSQVAGQLAKNIQYF
TGTGCCAGCAGCCAAGTCGCCGGACAGCTAGCCAAAAACATTCAGTACTTC
>TRBJ1-2|.|TRBV18|12|once
CASSPANRGYTF
TGTGCCAGCTCACCGGCGAATCGTGGCTACACCTTC
>TRBJ1-6|.|TRBV19|16|.
CASSIWARGVDSPLHF
TGTGCCAGTAGTATCTGGGCCAGGGGAGTCGATTCACCCCTCCACTTT
>TRBJ2-7|.|TRBV6-5|14|.
CASRTPGVIYEQYF
TGTGCCAGCAGAACCCCGGGGGTTATCTACGAGCAGTACTTC
>TRBJ1-2|.|TRBV6-1|16|.
CASSRDRDPRGYGYTF
TGTGCCAGCAGCCGAGACCGGGACCCGAGAGGGTATGGCTACACCTTC
>TRBJ2-1|.|TRBV14|13|once
CASRRVLRNEQFF
TGTGCCAGCAGGAGGGTTCTTAGGAATGAGCAGTTCTTC
>TRBJ1-1|.|TRBV6-5|14|.
CASSYGHENTEAFF
TGTGCCAGCAGTTACGGGCATGAGAACACTGAAGCTTTCTTT
>TRBJ2-3|TRBD1|TRBV24-1|15|once
CATSDRDRGSDTQYF
TGTGCCACCAGTGATCGGGACAGGGGGTCAGATACGCAGTATTTT
>TRBJ1-2|.|TRBV5-1|14|.
CASSVETGPYGYTF
TGCGCCAGCAGCGTAGAGACAGGTCCCTATGGCTACACCTTC
>TRBJ2-5|.|TRBV19|17|.
CASSIGARTGGEETQYF
TGTGCCAGTAGTATAGGAGCTAGAACAGGAGGTGAGGAGACCCAGTACTTC
>TRBJ2-7|.|TRBV10-3|16|once
CAIKKESASIPNEQYF
TGTGCCATCAAGAAAGAAAGCGCCTCAATCCCGAACGAGCAGTACTTC
>TRBJ2-3|.|TRBV7-2|14|.
CASSPRRATDTQYF
TGTGCCAGCAGCCCTCGTAGGGCCACAGATACGCAGTATTTT
>TRBJ2-1|TRBD2|TRBV5-1|17|.
CASSLVPLAGYINEQFF
TGCGCCAGCAGCTTGGTCCCACTAGCGGGGTACATTAATGAGCAGTTCTTC
>TRBJ2-1|.|TRBV2|13|.
CASSRATRDEQFF
TGTGCCAGCAGTAGGGCAACCAGAGATGAGCAGTTCTTC
>TRBJ2-5|.|TRBV24-1|14|.
CATSDSEGSETQYF
TGTGCCACCAGTGATTCCGAGGGTTCTGAGACCCAGTACTTC
>TRBJ1-5|.|TRBV18|13|few
CASSPSGNQPQHF
TGTGCCAGCTCACCTTCAGGGAACCAGCCCCAGCATTTT
>TRBJ1-6|.|TRBV6-1|12|.
CASRPQDSPLHF
TGTGCCAGCAGGCCACAGGACTCACCCCTCCACTTT
>TRBJ2-1|TRBD2|TRBV4-1|15|.
CASRVLAGGGNEQFF
TGCGCCAGCAGGGTACTAGCGGGGGGCGGCAATGAGCAGTTCTTC
>TRBJ1-1|TRBD1|TRBV5-1|14|.
CASRPQGTNTEAFF
TGCGCCAGCAGACCACAGGGGACCAACACTGAAGCTTTCTTT
>TRBJ1-1|.|TRBV5-6|11|.
CASSLRKEAFF
TGTGCCAGCAGCTTGCGGAAGGAAGCTTTCTTT
>TRBJ2-1|TRBD1|TRBV4-2|17|.
CASSQVLGQGVYNEQFF
TGTGCCAGCAGCCAAGTTTTAGGACAGGGGGTGTACAATGAGCAGTTCTTC
>TRBJ1-1|.|TRBV20-1|12|.
CSASRGRREAFF
TGCAGTGCTAGCAGGGGCCGCAGGGAAGCTTTCTTT
>TRBJ1-1|.|TRBV4-1|16|.
CASSQERRQQNTEAFF
TGCGCCAGCAGCCAAGAACGGCGACAGCAGAACACTGAAGCTTTCTTT
>TRBJ1-5|TRBD1|TRBV6-2/TRBV6-3|16|.
CASSNKPGQRDQPQHF
TGTGCCAGCAGTAACAAGCCGGGACAGCGTGATCAGCCCCAGCATTTT
>TRBJ2-3|TRBD2|TRBV20-1|15|.
CSASSGGANTDTQYF
TGCAGTGCTTCTAGCGGGGGGGCAAATACAGATACGCAGTATTTT
>TRBJ1-5|TRBD1|TRBV3-1|16|.
CASSQGQTGQREPQHF
TGTGCCAGCAGCCAAGGGCAGACAGGGCAGAGGGAGCCCCAGCATTTT
>TRBJ2-6|.|TRBV7-9|15|.
CASSLGHSGANVLTF
TGTGCCAGCAGCCTCGGGCACTCTGGGGCCAACGTCCTGACTTTC
>TRBJ2-3|TRBD2|TRBV7-2|15|.
CASSLASGSGDTQYF
TGTGCCAGCAGCTTAGCTAGCGGGTCCGGGGATACGCAGTATTTT
>TRBJ2-1|TRBD1|TRBV20-1|16|.
CSARGRQGPNYNEQFF
TGCAGTGCTAGGGGTCGACAGGGCCCGAACTACAATGAGCAGTTCTTC
>TRBJ1-1|.|TRBV7-9|14|.
CASSLDSFHTEAFF
TGTGCCAGCAGCTTAGATAGCTTCCACACTGAAGCTTTCTTT
>TRBJ2-4|.|TRBV6-6|14|once
CASSYDGQQNIQYF
TGTGCCAGCAGTTACGACGGGCAGCAAAACATTCAGTACTTC
>TRBJ2-7|TRBD1|TRBV5-6|13|.
CASTLDRIYEQYF
TGTGCCAGCACATTGGACAGGATCTACGAGCAGTACTTC